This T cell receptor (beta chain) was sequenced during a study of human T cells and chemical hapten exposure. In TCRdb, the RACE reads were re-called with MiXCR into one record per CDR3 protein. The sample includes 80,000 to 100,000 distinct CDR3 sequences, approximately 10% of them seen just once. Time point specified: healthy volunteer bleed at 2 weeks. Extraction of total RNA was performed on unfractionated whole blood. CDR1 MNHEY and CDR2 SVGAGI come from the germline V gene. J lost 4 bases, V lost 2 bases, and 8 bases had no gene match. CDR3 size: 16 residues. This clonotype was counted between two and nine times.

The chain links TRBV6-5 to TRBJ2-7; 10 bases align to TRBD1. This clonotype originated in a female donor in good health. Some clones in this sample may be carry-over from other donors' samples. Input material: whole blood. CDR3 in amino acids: CASSYNRQGAKYEQYF. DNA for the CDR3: TGTGCCAGCAGTTACAATCGACAGGGGGCAAAATACGAGCAGTACTTC.